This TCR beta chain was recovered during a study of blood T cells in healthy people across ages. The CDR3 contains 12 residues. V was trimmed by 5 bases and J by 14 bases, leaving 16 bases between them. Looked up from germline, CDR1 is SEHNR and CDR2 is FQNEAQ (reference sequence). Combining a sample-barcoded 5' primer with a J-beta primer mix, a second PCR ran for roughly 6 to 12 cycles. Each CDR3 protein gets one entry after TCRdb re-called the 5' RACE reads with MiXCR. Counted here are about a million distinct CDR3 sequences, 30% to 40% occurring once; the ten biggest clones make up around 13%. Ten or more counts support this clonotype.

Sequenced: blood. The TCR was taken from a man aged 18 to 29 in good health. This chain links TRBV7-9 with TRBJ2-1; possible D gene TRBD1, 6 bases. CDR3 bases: TGTGCCAGCAGCGAAATACAGGGTTTCGAGTTCTTC. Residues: CASSEIQGFEFF.